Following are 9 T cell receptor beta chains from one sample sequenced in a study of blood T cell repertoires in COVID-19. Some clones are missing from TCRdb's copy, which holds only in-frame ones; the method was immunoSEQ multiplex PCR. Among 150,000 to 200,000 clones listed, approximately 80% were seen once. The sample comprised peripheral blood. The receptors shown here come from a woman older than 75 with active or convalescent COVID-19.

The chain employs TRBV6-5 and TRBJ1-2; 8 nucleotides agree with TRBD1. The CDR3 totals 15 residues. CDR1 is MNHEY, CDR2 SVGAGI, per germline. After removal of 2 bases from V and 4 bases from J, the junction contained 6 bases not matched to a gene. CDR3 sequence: CASSYPGQGSYGYTF. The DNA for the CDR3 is TGTGCCAGCAGTTACCCCGGACAGGGATCCTATGGCTACACCTTC.

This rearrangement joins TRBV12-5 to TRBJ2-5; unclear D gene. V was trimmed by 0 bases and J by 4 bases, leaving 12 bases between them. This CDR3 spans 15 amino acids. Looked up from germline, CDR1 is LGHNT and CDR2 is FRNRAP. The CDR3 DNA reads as TGTGCTAGTGGTTTGGTAGGTGGGCGCCCAGAGACCCAGTACTTC. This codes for CASGLVGGRPETQYF.

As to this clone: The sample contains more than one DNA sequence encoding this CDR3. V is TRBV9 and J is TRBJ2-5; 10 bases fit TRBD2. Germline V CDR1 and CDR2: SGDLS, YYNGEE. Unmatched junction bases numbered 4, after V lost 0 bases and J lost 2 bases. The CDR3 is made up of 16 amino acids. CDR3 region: CASSVGLAGAQETQYF. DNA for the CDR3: TGTGCCAGCAGCGTAGGGCTAGCGGGGGCTCAAGAGACCCAGTACTTC.

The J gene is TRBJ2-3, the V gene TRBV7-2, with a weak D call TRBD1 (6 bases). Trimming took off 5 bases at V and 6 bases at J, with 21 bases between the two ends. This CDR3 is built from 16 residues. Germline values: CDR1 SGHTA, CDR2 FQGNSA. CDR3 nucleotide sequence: TGTGCCAGCAGCGCGGACAGACCTGCCGGCGGTGATACGCAGTATTTT. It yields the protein CASSADRPAGGDTQYF.

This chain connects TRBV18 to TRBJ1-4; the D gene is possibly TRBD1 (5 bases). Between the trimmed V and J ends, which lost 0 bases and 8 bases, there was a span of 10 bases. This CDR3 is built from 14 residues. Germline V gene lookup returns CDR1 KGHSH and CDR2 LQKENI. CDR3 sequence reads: CASSPPAGEEKLFF. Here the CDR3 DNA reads TGTGCCAGCTCACCACCGGCGGGGGAGGAAAAACTGTTTTTT. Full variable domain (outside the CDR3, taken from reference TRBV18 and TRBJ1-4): NAGVMQNPRHLVRRRGQEARLRCSPMKGHSHVYWYRQLPEEGLKFMVYLQKENIIDESGMPKERFSAEFPKEGPSILRIQQVVRGDSAAYFCASSPPAGEEKLFFGSGTQLSVL.

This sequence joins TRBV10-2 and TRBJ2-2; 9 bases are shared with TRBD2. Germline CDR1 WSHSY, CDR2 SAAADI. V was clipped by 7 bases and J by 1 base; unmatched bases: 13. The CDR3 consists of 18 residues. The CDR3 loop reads CASILTWASGVNTGELFF. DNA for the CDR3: TGCGCCAGCATCCTTACCTGGGCTAGCGGGGTGAACACCGGGGAGCTGTTTTTT.

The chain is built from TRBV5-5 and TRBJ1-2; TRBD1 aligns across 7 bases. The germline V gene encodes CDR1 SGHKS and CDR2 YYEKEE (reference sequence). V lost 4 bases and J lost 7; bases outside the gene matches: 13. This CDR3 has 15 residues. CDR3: CASSLRAAGDSGYTF. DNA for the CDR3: TGTGCCAGCAGCCTTAGAGCAGCAGGGGACAGTGGCTACACCTTC.

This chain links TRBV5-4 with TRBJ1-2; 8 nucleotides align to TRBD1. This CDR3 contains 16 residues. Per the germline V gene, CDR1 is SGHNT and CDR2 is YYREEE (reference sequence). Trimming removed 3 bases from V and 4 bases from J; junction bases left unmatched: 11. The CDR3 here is CASSSGTGQNPYGYTF. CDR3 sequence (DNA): TGTGCCAGCAGCTCGGGGACAGGTCAGAATCCCTATGGCTACACCTTC.

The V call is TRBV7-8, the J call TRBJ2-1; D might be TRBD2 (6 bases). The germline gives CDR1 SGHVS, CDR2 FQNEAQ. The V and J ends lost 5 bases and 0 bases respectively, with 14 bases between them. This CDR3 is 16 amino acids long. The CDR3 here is CASSVMGGSSYNEQFF. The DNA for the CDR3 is TGTGCCAGCAGCGTCATGGGGGGTAGCTCCTACAATGAGCAGTTCTTC.